This TCR beta chain was identified in a study of T cells in Graves' hyperthyroidism and ophthalmopathy. Study observations and caveats: Blood samples included most of the expanded thyroid clonotypes exceeding 0.001.

This clonotype was found many times. What it binds is not known. Using RNA transcripts as the source, TCR beta CDR3 regions were amplified. Researchers ran a first-round RT-PCR on the TCR CDR3 using the HTBI primer set. TCRdb re-called the multiplex PCR reads with MiXCR, one entry per CDR3 protein. Counted here are fewer than 650,000 distinct CDR3 sequences, about 15% occurring once; the ten biggest clones make up roughly 13%. The length of the CDR3 is 16 residues. V was shortened by 4 bases and J by 4 bases, with 14 bases between the two germline ends. This receptor was taken from a woman in her thirties or forties with Graves' hyperthyroidism. The chain carries TRBV12-3 or TRBV12-4 and TRBJ2-6; maybe TRBD2 (5 bases). Sequencing was performed on blood. The CDR3 nucleotides read TGTGCCAGCAGTTCCTTCGAGGGTCCCGGGGCCAACGTCCTGACTTTC. Translated, it gives CASSSFEGPGANVLTF.